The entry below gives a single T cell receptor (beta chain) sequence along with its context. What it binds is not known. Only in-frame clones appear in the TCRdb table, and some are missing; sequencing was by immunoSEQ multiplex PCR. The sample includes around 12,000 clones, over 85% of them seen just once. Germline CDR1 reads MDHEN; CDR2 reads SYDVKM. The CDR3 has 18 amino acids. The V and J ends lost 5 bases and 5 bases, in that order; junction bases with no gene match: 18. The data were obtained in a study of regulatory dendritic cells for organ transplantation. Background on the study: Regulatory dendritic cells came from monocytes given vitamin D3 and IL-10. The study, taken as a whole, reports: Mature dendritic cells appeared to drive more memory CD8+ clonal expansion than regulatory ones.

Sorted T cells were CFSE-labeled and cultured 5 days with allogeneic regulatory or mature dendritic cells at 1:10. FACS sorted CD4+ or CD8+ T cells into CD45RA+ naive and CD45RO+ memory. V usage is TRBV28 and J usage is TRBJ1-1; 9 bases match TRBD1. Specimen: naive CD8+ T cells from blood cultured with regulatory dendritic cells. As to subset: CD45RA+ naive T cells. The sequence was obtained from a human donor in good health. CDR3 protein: CASSPIQGARLGRTEAFF. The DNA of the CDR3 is TGTGCCAGCAGTCCTATACAGGGGGCTCGTTTGGGTCGGACTGAAGCTTTCTTT.